This entry describes one T cell receptor (beta chain). What it binds is unknown. This specimen comes from a study of T cell responses to AZD1222 COVID-19 vaccine. The V end was cut by 6 bases, the J end by 10 bases, with 15 bases between. Per the germline V gene, CDR1 is SNHLY and CDR2 is FYNNEI. CDR3 size: 12 residues. General observations from the study: Spike-wide coverage was observed for vaccine-associated CD4 TCRs, with dominant responses at 160-218 and 743-854. Close to half of all spike-specific TCRs reportedly target regions of the variants that are unmutated. AZD1222 recipients seropositive at baseline numbered only 5 or 6. Clonal diversity was possibly underestimated, and the donors were mostly white British, with more females.

Clones were sequenced by immunoSEQ multiplex PCR, and TCRdb holds only the in-frame ones, with some missing. The sample carries roughly 130,000 clones, around 94% recorded once. V and J are TRBV2 and TRBJ1-1; a weak D match, TRBD1 (5 bases). Here the sequenced sample was peripheral blood, taken on day 0 of AZD1222 vaccination. The clonotype originates from an adult in good health. DNA for the CDR3: TGTGCCAGCAGAGACAGCCTTGTCCCAGCTTTCTTT. Translation gives CASRDSLVPAFF.